The following is a TCR beta chain sequence with its context. These data are taken from a study of blood T cell repertoires in COVID-19. Study background: PBMCs, B-cell-depleted T cells, or T cells provided the cDNA or gDNA that made up the material.

The germline V and J ends were trimmed by 7 bases and 3 bases, with 18 bases remaining between them. This CDR3 has 15 amino acids. Germline loops: CDR1 MNHEY, CDR2 SVGAGI. Original analysis: Amplification of reference gene primers was used by the study to estimate nucleated cell counts. Data came from immunoSEQ multiplex PCR; TCRdb stores just in-frame clones and leaves some out. V and J calls and clone size are copied from that table; D and trimming were computed from the DNA. There are about 98,000 clones in the sample; around nine tenths occur only once, and about a tenth lies in the top ten. This TCR was recovered from a man aged 50 to 60 with acute or convalescent COVID-19. Sequencing was performed on peripheral blood. V and J are TRBV6-5 and TRBJ1-2, with D possibly TRBD1 on 6 matching bases. CDR3 in DNA: TGTGCCAGCACTCCCGGGGGGGGCGAGGACTATGGCTACACCTTC. Its translation is CASTPGGGEDYGYTF.